What follows are 21 T cell receptor beta chains derived from one specimen sequenced in a study of blood T cell repertoires in COVID-19. Here immunoSEQ multiplex PCR was the method, and the copy in TCRdb shows in-frame clones only, minus some. This sample has about 17,000 clones, with roughly 87% found just once. The sample taken for sequencing was peripheral blood. The origin of the receptors is a man aged 50-60 years with active COVID-19.

The rearrangement uses TRBV11-3 and TRBJ2-5; possible D gene TRBD1, 6 bases. V lost 2 bases and J lost 5, with 15 bases in between. CDR1 and CDR2 from the germline V gene are SGHNT and YENEEA. CDR3 size: 15 residues. CDR3 DNA: TGTGCCAGCAGCTTACGTCGGACCCAGGGGGAGACCCAGTACTTC. This encodes CASSLRRTQGETQYF.

This clone is a singleton in its sample. The chain recombines TRBV28 with TRBJ1-2; D call uncertain. The germline gives CDR1 MDHEN, CDR2 SYDVKM. V was clipped by 6 bases and J by 5 bases, with 22 bases between them. CDR3 length: 16 residues. CDR3 DNA: TGTGCCAGCAGAGAGAGCCCCCGGAGGGTTGGTTATGGCTACACCTTC. Its protein is CASRESPRRVGYGYTF.

CDR3 sequence: CASSQWGANYGYTF. CDR3 sequence (DNA): TGTGCCAGCAGCCAATGGGGAGCTAACTATGGCTACACCTTC. V and J are TRBV14 and TRBJ1-2; D call uncertain. V was pared by 2 bases and J by 0 bases, with 7 bases between. Germline CDR1 is SGHDN and CDR2 is FVKESK. The CDR3 runs 14 residues.

This sequence joins TRBV12-3 or TRBV12-4 and TRBJ1-5; D ambiguous. This CDR3 spans 13 amino acids. The V and J ends lost 6 bases and 2 bases respectively, with 8 bases between them. In nucleotides, the CDR3 is TGTGCCAGCAGCCAGCAGGGCAATCAGCCCCAGCATTTT. Encoded protein: CASSQQGNQPQHF.

This clone counts as medium-sized. The chain is built from TRBV5-6 and TRBJ2-7, with TRBD2 matching 9 bases. The trim removed 4 bases at V and 2 bases at J, leaving 4 bases unmatched. Germline V lookup: CDR1 SGHDT, CDR2 YYEEEE. This CDR3 is built from 14 residues. The CDR3 bases are TGTGCCAGCAGCCCTCCTAGCGGGACCTACGAGCAGTACTTC. It is translated as CASSPPSGTYEQYF. Supplemented by reference TRBV5-6 and TRBJ2-7, the full variable domain reads DAGVTQSPTHLIKTRGQQVTLRCSPKSGHDTVSWYQQALGQGPQFIFQYYEEEERQRGNFPDRFSGHQFPNYSSELNVNALLLGDSALYLCASSPPSGTYEQYFGPGTRLTVT.

The chain links TRBV5-6 to TRBJ1-2; D might be TRBD1 (6 bases). Trimming shortened V by 3 bases and J by 5 bases, and 20 bases separated the two germline ends. This CDR3 spans 16 amino acids. Per germline, CDR1 SGHDT and CDR2 YYEEEE. The CDR3 region is CASSWGTVAGEYGYTF. The CDR3 DNA sequence: TGTGCCAGCAGCTGGGGGACCGTCGCAGGGGAATATGGCTACACCTTC.

The V gene is TRBV2, the J gene TRBJ1-1; D gene uncertain. The CDR3 runs to 13 residues. With 7 bases removed from V and 11 bases from J, the gap between germline ends came to 20 bases. CDR1 and CDR2 (germline): SNHLY, FYNNEI. In DNA form, the CDR3 reads TGTGCCAGCATTCGGGAACTCAACTCCCGGGCTTTCTTT. It translates to CASIRELNSRAFF.

CDR3 DNA sequence: TGCAGCGTTGTTAGGGGCGGAGTGAACACTGAAGCTTTCTTT. It specifies CSVVRGGVNTEAFF. The chain links TRBV29-1 to TRBJ1-1; D perhaps matches TRBD1 (5 bases). CDR1 is SQVTM, CDR2 ANQGSEA, per germline. Deletions cut 4 bases from V and 0 bases from J, with 12 bases between. The CDR3 loop spans 14 amino acids.

This clone has just a few counts. This chain joins TRBV9 and TRBJ2-2, with 9 bases matching TRBD2. This CDR3 contains 18 residues. CDR1 and CDR2 from the germline V gene are SGDLS and YYNGEE. Unmatched junction bases numbered 10, after V lost 0 bases and J lost 4 bases. CDR3 coding DNA: TGTGCCAGCAGCGTAGGAGGGGCTAGCGGGGTTCTCACCGGGGAGCTGTTTTTT. Amino acid sequence: CASSVGGASGVLTGELFF.

This chain connects TRBV28 to TRBJ2-2; the match to TRBD1 covers 10 bases. The V gene end was trimmed by 5 bases and the J gene end by 4 bases; junction bases not matched to a gene: 10. CDR1 and CDR2 from the germline V gene are MDHEN and SYDVKM. The CDR3 consists of 17 residues. CDR3 sequence (DNA): TGTGCCAGCAGTCCACACCCGGGACAGGGGAGCACCGGGGAGCTGTTTTTT. The encoded protein is CASSPHPGQGSTGELFF.

This clone was seen just once. This chain connects TRBV6-6 to TRBJ2-1; TRBD1 matches 11 bases. Germline V lookup: CDR1 MNHNY, CDR2 SVGAGI (reference sequence). The CDR3 is 12 amino acids. The V segment lost 6 bases and the J segment 10 bases; nucleotides outside the gene matches: 2. The CDR3 DNA sequence: TGTGCCAGCAGGGACAGGGGGCAGGAGCAGTTCTTC. Translated, it gives CASRDRGQEQFF.

The V call is TRBV19, the J call TRBJ2-7; no clear D gene. CDR1 is LNHDA, CDR2 SQIVND, per germline (reference sequence). CDR3 size: 13 residues. Trimming left V 4 bases short and J 1 base short, with 8 bases between. The CDR3 protein is CASSTLYSYEQYF. Written as DNA, the CDR3 is TGTGCCAGTAGTACCCTGTATTCCTACGAGCAGTACTTC.

This chain connects TRBV6-1 to TRBJ2-5; D possibly corresponds to TRBD2 (5 bases). The germline V and J ends were trimmed by 1 base and 4 bases, with 10 bases remaining between them. Per germline, CDR1 MNHNS and CDR2 SASEGT. This CDR3 comprises 14 residues. CDR3 sequence: CASSEGTGRETQYF. The CDR3 DNA reads TGTGCCAGCAGTGAAGGGACTGGCAGAGAGACCCAGTACTTC.

Judged by abundance, this clone is large (0.1 to 1%). V and J are TRBV18 and TRBJ2-2; no clear D gene. V was shortened by 6 bases and J by 1 base, with 9 bases between the two germline ends. This CDR3 has 14 residues. CDR1 is KGHSH, CDR2 LQKENI, per germline. The CDR3 spells CASSPTGNTGELFF. DNA of the CDR3: TGTGCCAGCTCCCCAACGGGGAACACCGGGGAGCTGTTTTTT.

The CDR3 nucleotides are TGTGCCAGCAGTCCCAGCTATGGCTACACCTTC. It codes for CASSPSYGYTF. The chain joins TRBV7-9 to TRBJ1-2; unclear D gene. Per the germline V gene, CDR1 is SEHNR and CDR2 is FQNEAQ (reference sequence). There are 11 residues in the CDR3. Trimming took 6 bases from V and 4 from J, leaving 6 bases between them.

The chain employs TRBV6-4 and TRBJ2-3; TRBD2 aligns across 9 bases. The germline V gene has CDR1 MRHNA and CDR2 SNTAGT. V trimming: 0 bases; J trimming: 3 bases; junction bases outside the gene matches: 7. The CDR3 consists of 17 residues. The CDR3 DNA follows: TGTGCCAGCAGTGACTCCTGGGCTAGCGGGAAGACAGATACGCAGTATTTT. It is translated as CASSDSWASGKTDTQYF.

This sequence joins TRBV7-6 and TRBJ2-3; 7 bases are shared with TRBD1. J lost 0 bases, V lost 3 bases, and 6 bases had no gene match. The CDR3 is 16 residues long. Germline CDR1 is SGHVS and CDR2 is FNYEAQ. The CDR3 sequence: CASSFRGTASTDTQYF. In nucleotides, the CDR3 is TGTGCCAGCAGCTTTCGAGGGACAGCTAGCACAGATACGCAGTATTTT.

The chain combines TRBV7-9 with TRBJ2-2; 8 bases are shared with TRBD1. With V trimmed by 5 bases and J by 1 base, 9 bases remained unmatched. CDR1 is SEHNR, CDR2 FQNEAQ, per germline (reference sequence). The CDR3 spans 17 residues. DNA for the CDR3: TGTGCCAGCAGCCAAAAATCCGGGACAGGGAACACCGGGGAGCTGTTTTTT. It codes for CASSQKSGTGNTGELFF.

The rearrangement joins TRBV5-6 to TRBJ2-7; D gene unclear. CDR1 SGHDT and CDR2 YYEEEE come from the germline V gene. V gave up 6 bases and J gave up 0 bases, with 13 bases separating them. This CDR3 has 14 residues. CDR3 sequence: CASNMGYSSYEQYF. CDR3 nucleotide sequence: TGTGCCAGCAACATGGGCTATAGCTCCTACGAGCAGTACTTC. Full variable domain (remainder filled in from reference TRBV5-6 and TRBJ2-7): DAGVTQSPTHLIKTRGQQVTLRCSPKSGHDTVSWYQQALGQGPQFIFQYYEEEERQRGNFPDRFSGHQFPNYSSELNVNALLLGDSALYLCASNMGYSSYEQYFGPGTRLTVT.

J is TRBJ1-1 and V is TRBV11-3; D remains ambiguous. This CDR3 contains 13 residues. Trimming left V 2 bases short and J 3 bases short, with 7 bases between. Germline-derived CDR1 and CDR2 are SGHNT and YENEEA. The CDR3 region has the DNA TGTGCCAGCAGCTTACGACTGTACACTGAAGCTTTCTTT. Amino acids: CASSLRLYTEAFF. The full variable domain, with the rest looked up from reference TRBV11-3 and TRBJ1-1, is EAGVVQSPRYKIIEKKQPVAFWCNPISGHNTLYWYLQNLGQGPELLIRYENEEAVDDSQLPKDRFSAERLKGVDSTLKIQPAELGDSAVYLCASSLRLYTEAFFGQGTRLTVV.

This chain connects TRBV7-2 to TRBJ1-2; perhaps TRBD1 as D (5 bases). Trimming cost V 2 bases and J 4 bases, with 14 bases left between them. CDR1 and CDR2 from the germline V gene are SGHTA and FQGNSA. The CDR3 loop spans 15 amino acids. The CDR3 spells CASSLPRVLGYGYTF. The CDR3 DNA is TGTGCCAGCAGCTTACCCAGGGTTCTTGGCTATGGCTACACCTTC.